This TCR beta chain emerged from a study of T-cell reconstitution after alpha-beta-depleted transplantation in children. Study-wide results and caveats: Surviving thymic progenitors and recipient T cells were the source of high TCRbeta diversity at day 60 in some patients. By one year post-transplant, T-cell counts and diversity largely arose from T cells that were newly produced. In patients about two months after transplant, alpha-beta T cells reportedly arose from several hundred expanded graft clones.

From germline, CDR1 is DFQATT and CDR2 SNEGSKA (reference sequence). The CDR3 has 15 residues. The V and J ends lost 1 base and 4 bases, in that order; junction bases with no gene match: 7. As it was prepared, the TCRbeta library received unique molecular identifiers. TCRdb fed the PCR reads into MiXCR, producing one record per CDR3 protein. The sample yields hundreds of thousands of distinct CDR3 sequences, 13% seen once. This clonotype was counted only a few times. Antigen: not known. The TCR was taken from a male patient younger than 18 who had a stem cell transplant for acute myeloid leukemia, so the T cells may come from the graft donor. The starting material was PBMCs, mostly from graft donor cells, obtained 360 days after TCRalphabeta/CD19-depleted stem cell transplant. This chain joins TRBV20-1 and TRBJ2-7; 10 positions agree with TRBD2. CDR3 nucleotides: TGCAGTGCTAGAGCGTCTAGCGGGAGCATATACGAGCAGTACTTC. The encoded protein is CSARASSGSIYEQYF.